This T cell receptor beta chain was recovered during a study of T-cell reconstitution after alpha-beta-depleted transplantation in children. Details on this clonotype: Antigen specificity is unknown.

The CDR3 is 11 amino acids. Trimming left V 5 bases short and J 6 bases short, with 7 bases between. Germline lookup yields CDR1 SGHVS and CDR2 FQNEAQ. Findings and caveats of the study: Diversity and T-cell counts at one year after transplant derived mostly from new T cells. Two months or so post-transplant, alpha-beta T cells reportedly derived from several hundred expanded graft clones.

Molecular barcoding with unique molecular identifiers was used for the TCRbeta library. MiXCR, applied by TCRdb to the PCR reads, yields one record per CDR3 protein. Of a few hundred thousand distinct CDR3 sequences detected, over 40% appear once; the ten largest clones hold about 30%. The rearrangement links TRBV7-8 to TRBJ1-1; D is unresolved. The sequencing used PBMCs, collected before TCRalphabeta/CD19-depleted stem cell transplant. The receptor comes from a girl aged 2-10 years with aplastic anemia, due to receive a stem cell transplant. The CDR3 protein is CASSRRAEAFF. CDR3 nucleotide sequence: TGTGCCAGCAGCCGGCGGGCTGAAGCTTTCTTT.